A single sample gave rise to the 30 T cell receptor beta chains below, sequenced in a study of Tregs in tolerant kidney transplant recipients. The data were produced by immunoSEQ multiplex PCR, yet TCRdb's version contains in-frame clones alone and is incomplete. The sample holds around 230,000 clones, around 81% seen once. The sequenced material came from CD4+ T cells from blood. The receptors derive from a human donor in good health.

V gene TRBV6-1 combines with J gene TRBJ2-7, with unresolved D. With 2 bases removed from V and 7 bases from J, the gap between germline ends came to 21 bases. Looked up from germline, CDR1 is MNHNS and CDR2 is SASEGT. The CDR3 runs to 16 residues. CDR3 sequence: CASSEWSAGTYGEQYF. The CDR3 DNA reads TGTGCCAGCAGTGAATGGAGCGCAGGTACCTATGGAGAGCAGTACTTC.

CDR3 DNA sequence: TGCGCCAGCAGCCCGGGACAGAGCAATCAGCCCCAGCATTTT. Its translation: CASSPGQSNQPQHF. The gene calls are TRBV5-1 and TRBJ1-5, with 7 bases that match TRBD1. The trim removed 4 bases at V and 1 base at J, leaving 2 bases unmatched. This CDR3 is built from 14 residues. Per germline, CDR1 SGHRS and CDR2 YFSETQ.

The chain carries TRBV7-8 and TRBJ2-5, with unresolved D. The CDR3 is 14 amino acids. Germline CDR1 SGHVS, CDR2 FQNEAQ. V was cut by 1 base and J by 0 bases, with 6 bases left in between. The CDR3 DNA follows: TGTGCCAGCAGCTTAGGGGCGTACCAAGAGACCCAGTACTTC. The encoded protein is CASSLGAYQETQYF.

The chain couples TRBV6-5 to TRBJ1-2, with 7 bases lining up with TRBD1. V shed 5 bases, J shed 5 bases, and the junction held 5 bases outside the gene matches. The CDR3 consists of 13 residues. Per germline, CDR1 MNHEY and CDR2 SVGAGI. CDR3 protein: CASSGDSVYGYTF. The CDR3 region has the DNA TGTGCCAGCAGTGGGGACAGCGTGTATGGCTACACCTTC.

CDR3 coding DNA: TGTGCCAGCAGCTTCGTCAGCGGGTTCAGCTCCTACGAGCAGTACTTC. Its translation is CASSFVSGFSSYEQYF. This chain links TRBV7-2 with TRBJ2-7; D perhaps matches TRBD2 (6 bases). The germline CDR1 and CDR2 sequences are SGHTA and FQGNSA. The germline V and J ends were trimmed by 3 bases and 0 bases, with 15 bases remaining between them. The CDR3 extends over 16 amino acids.

V gene TRBV18 combines with J gene TRBJ1-1; D might be TRBD1 (6 bases). V lost 0 bases to trimming and J lost 0 bases, with 11 bases between them. This CDR3 is 16 amino acids long. Germline-derived CDR1 and CDR2 are KGHSH and LQKENI. CDR3 coding DNA: TGTGCCAGCTCACCACCGGTACAGGGCATGAACACTGAAGCTTTCTTT. It specifies CASSPPVQGMNTEAFF.

J is TRBJ2-3 and V is TRBV6-5; D is perhaps TRBD2 (5 bases). The CDR3 is 15 amino acids. V was trimmed by 2 bases and J by 1 base, leaving 10 bases between them. The V gene's germline CDR1 is MNHEY and CDR2 SVGAGI. The CDR3 loop is CASSYGGGRTDTQYF. CDR3 bases: TGTGCCAGCAGTTACGGCGGCGGGCGCACAGATACGCAGTATTTT.

The rearrangement uses TRBV5-1 and TRBJ2-7; TRBD1 matches 9 bases. Trimming removed 3 bases from V and 3 bases from J; junction bases left unmatched: 1. The CDR3 is 13 amino acids. Germline values: CDR1 SGHRS, CDR2 YFSETQ. This chain's CDR3 is CASSSGQGYEQYF. The DNA for the CDR3 is TGCGCCAGCAGCTCGGGACAGGGCTACGAGCAGTACTTC.

The sample holds a few counts of this clone. J is TRBJ1-4 and V is TRBV7-8, with 12 bases lining up with TRBD1. Germline V lookup: CDR1 SGHVS, CDR2 FQNEAQ. The CDR3 is made up of 15 amino acids. With V trimmed by 3 bases and J by 7 bases, 3 bases remained unmatched. The CDR3 sequence is CASSFGTGGGEKLFF. CDR3 DNA sequence: TGTGCCAGCAGCTTCGGGACAGGGGGCGGTGAAAAACTGTTTTTT.

This chain connects TRBV10-3 to TRBJ2-1; D gene ambiguous. The CDR3 runs to 17 residues. Germline CDR1 ENHRY, CDR2 SYGVKD. The germline V and J ends were trimmed by 7 bases and 0 bases, with 19 bases remaining between them. DNA of the CDR3: TGTGCCATCAAGGCCAGCGAGGCGTCCAGCTCCTACAATGAGCAGTTCTTC. Amino acids: CAIKASEASSSYNEQFF.

This clone was seen a few times. The chain joins TRBV6-6 to TRBJ1-1, with D possibly being TRBD1 (5 bases). This CDR3 has 12 residues. V was pared by 5 bases and J by 9 bases, with 13 bases between. The germline CDR1 and CDR2 sequences are MNHNY and SVGAGI (reference sequence). This CDR3 reads CASSTQGLQAFF. CDR3 bases: TGTGCCAGCAGTACCCAGGGTCTTCAAGCTTTCTTT.

V usage is TRBV5-1 and J usage is TRBJ2-2, with D hard to call. Germline V CDR1 and CDR2: SGHRS, YFSETQ. V lost 5 bases and J lost 7, with 15 bases in between. The CDR3 covers 14 residues. DNA of the CDR3: TGCGCCAGCAGGGATCCCACTGGCGGCGGGGAGCTGTTTTTT. It yields the protein CASRDPTGGGELFF.

A note on this clone: The junction differs from germline at one of its ends, possibly a read error. The rearrangement uses TRBV2 and TRBJ2-7; TRBD1 is a possible D gene (6 bases). This CDR3 is built from 13 residues. CDR1 is SNHLY and CDR2 is FYNNEI in the germline V gene. CDR3 in amino acids: CASSGDRFYEQCF. CDR3 nucleotides: TGTGCCAGCAGTGGCGACAGGTTCTACGAGCAGTGCTTC.

The V call is TRBV5-1, the J call TRBJ2-1; possibly TRBD1 for D (5 bases). V lost 0 bases and J 1 base, leaving 8 bases between the germline ends. CDR3 length: 15 amino acids. The V gene's germline CDR1 is SGHRS and CDR2 YFSETQ. CDR3 loop: CASSLEGPSYNEQFF. The CDR3 DNA sequence: TGCGCCAGCAGCTTGGAGGGGCCTTCCTACAATGAGCAGTTCTTC.

The chain has TRBV7-8 and TRBJ2-2, with 8 bases lining up with TRBD2. V lost 3 bases and J lost 3; bases outside the gene matches: 9. The CDR3 has 17 amino acids. Germline V gene data show CDR1 as SGHVS and CDR2 as FQNEAQ. Written as DNA, the CDR3 is TGTGCCAGCAGCTTGCAGATAGCGGGAAGTTACACCGGGGAGCTGTTTTTT. It specifies CASSLQIAGSYTGELFF.

This clone was counted a few times. This chain joins TRBV6-5 and TRBJ1-5; a weak D match, TRBD1 (5 bases). CDR3 length: 15 residues. Germline assignment: CDR1 MNHEY and CDR2 SVGAGI. Trimming removed 2 bases from V and 0 bases from J, with 8 bases in between. Here the CDR3 reads CASSYAGNSNQPQHF. CDR3 DNA sequence: TGTGCCAGCAGTTACGCAGGGAATAGCAATCAGCCCCAGCATTTT.

V is TRBV11-1 and J is TRBJ1-1, with D unclear. Germline-derived CDR1 and CDR2 are SGHAT and FQDESV (reference sequence). The CDR3 is 13 amino acids. V gave up 4 bases and J gave up 1 base, with 7 bases separating them. CDR3 sequence (DNA): TGTGCCAGCAGCTCCCAGCAGAACACTGAAGCTTTCTTT. It is translated as CASSSQQNTEAFF. The full variable domain, its missing parts supplied by reference TRBV11-1 and TRBJ1-1, is EAEVAQSPRYKITEKSQAVAFWCDPISGHATLYWYRQILGQGPELLVQFQDESVVDDSQLPKDRFSAERLKGVDSTLKIQPAELGDSAMYLCASSSQQNTEAFFGQGTRLTVV.

The chain links TRBV7-9 to TRBJ2-7; 10 bases map to TRBD1. V was clipped by 5 bases and J by 5 bases; unmatched bases: 9. Germline V gene lookup returns CDR1 SEHNR and CDR2 FQNEAQ (reference sequence). The CDR3 has 15 amino acids. CDR3 sequence (DNA): TGTGCCAGCAGCCACCCGGACAGGGGGAAGAACGAGCAGTACTTC. It specifies CASSHPDRGKNEQYF. The full variable domain, in which reference TRBV7-9 and TRBJ2-7 provide the parts outside the CDR3, is DTGVSQNPRHKITKRGQNVTFRCDPISEHNRLYWYRQTLGQGPEFLTYFQNEAQLEKSRLLSDRFSAERPKGSFSTLEIQRTEQGDSAMYLCASSHPDRGKNEQYFGPGTRLTVT.

This sequence joins TRBV12-2 and TRBJ2-7; TRBD2 was called by the table and not checked on the DNA. TRBV12-2 is designated a pseudogene. This CDR3 comprises 15 residues. CDR3 region: CASRLVERETYEQYF. In DNA, the CDR3 is TGTGCAAGTCGCTTAGTAGAGCGGGAGACCTACGAGCAGTACTTC.

Only a few counts were recorded for this clone. The V gene is TRBV11-2, the J gene TRBJ2-1, with D unresolved. This CDR3 is 13 amino acids long. Trimming removed 5 bases at V and 12 bases at J, with 17 bases between. Looked up from germline, CDR1 is SGHAT and CDR2 is FQNNGV. This chain's CDR3 is CASSQGSSPGQFF. CDR3 coding DNA: TGTGCCAGCAGCCAAGGGTCTTCTCCGGGGCAGTTCTTC.

The sample holds one count of this clone. The chain joins TRBV13 to TRBJ2-5; the D is unclear. Per germline, CDR1 PRHDT and CDR2 FYEKMQ (reference sequence). V was shortened by 4 bases and J by 6 bases, with 15 bases between the two germline ends. The CDR3 is made up of 14 amino acids. The CDR3 DNA follows: TGTGCCAGCAGCTCGGCCACAACCTACCAGACCCAGTACTTC. Translated: CASSSATTYQTQYF.

This rearrangement joins TRBV7-3 to TRBJ2-7, with no clear D. This CDR3 spans 15 amino acids. Germline lookup yields CDR1 SGHTA and CDR2 FQGTGA. V lost 1 base and J 5 bases, leaving 15 bases between the germline ends. The CDR3 sequence is CASSLRVMGLDEQYF. In DNA form, the CDR3 reads TGTGCCAGCAGCTTAAGGGTTATGGGCCTCGACGAGCAGTACTTC.

The chain uses TRBV4-1 and TRBJ2-5; 9 bases align to TRBD1. There are 16 residues in the CDR3. Germline loops: CDR1 MGHRA, CDR2 YSYEKL. Trimming took 7 bases from V and 5 from J; bases not matched to a gene: 14. The CDR3 DNA reads TGCGCCAGCAACCGGGGAGGGGACAGGGCCCGGGAGACCCAGTACTTC. It specifies CASNRGGDRARETQYF.

The rearrangement joins TRBV18 to TRBJ2-3; D is ambiguous. The germline V gene encodes CDR1 KGHSH and CDR2 LQKENI. CDR3 size: 14 residues. Trimming cost V 6 bases and J 4 bases, with 14 bases left between them. The CDR3 protein is CASSTGLASDTQYF. CDR3 nucleotides: TGTGCCAGCTCGACCGGGCTCGCGTCAGATACGCAGTATTTT. The full variable domain, completed using reference TRBV18 and TRBJ2-3, is NAGVMQNPRHLVRRRGQEARLRCSPMKGHSHVYWYRQLPEEGLKFMVYLQKENIIDESGMPKERFSAEFPKEGPSILRIQQVVRGDSAAYFCASSTGLASDTQYFGPGTRLTVL.

This clone was seen more than once but under ten times. The gene calls are TRBV5-6 and TRBJ2-3; D possibly uses TRBD1 or TRBD2 (5 bases each). CDR1 is SGHDT, CDR2 YYEEEE, per germline. V lost 2 bases, J lost 3 bases, and 16 bases lay in between. This CDR3 contains 16 residues. The CDR3 loop reads CASSFSGQGSTDTQYF. The CDR3 region has the DNA TGTGCCAGCAGCTTCTCGGGGCAAGGATCGACAGATACGCAGTATTTT. Supplemented by reference TRBV5-6 and TRBJ2-3, the full variable domain reads DAGVTQSPTHLIKTRGQQVTLRCSPKSGHDTVSWYQQALGQGPQFIFQYYEEEERQRGNFPDRFSGHQFPNYSSELNVNALLLGDSALYLCASSFSGQGSTDTQYFGPGTRLTVL.

This chain joins TRBV6-1 and TRBJ1-3; D might be TRBD1 (5 bases). V lost 8 bases and J 0 bases, leaving 11 bases between the germline ends. The CDR3 is made up of 14 amino acids. The germline V gene encodes CDR1 MNHNS and CDR2 SASEGT. Here the CDR3 DNA reads TGTGCCAGCGGCAGGGACCCCTCTGGAAACACCATATATTTT. This encodes CASGRDPSGNTIYF.

CDR3 DNA: TGTGCCAGCAGCGGTACAGGCAATCAGCCCCAGCATTTT. The encoded protein is CASSGTGNQPQHF. The chain recombines TRBV6-1 with TRBJ1-5, with D unresolved. V was trimmed by 6 bases and J by 2 bases, leaving 8 bases between them. The germline V gene encodes CDR1 MNHNS and CDR2 SASEGT. The CDR3 extends over 13 amino acids.

The chain uses TRBV2 and TRBJ2-5, with TRBD1 matching 9 bases. The J call is uncertain, as TRBJ2-7 better fits the DNA end. CDR3 size: 15 residues. Germline lookup yields CDR1 SNHLY and CDR2 FYNNEI. The CDR3 nucleotides read TGTGCCAGCAGAGGGGCCGGGACAGGGTACCACGAGCAGTACTTC. Translation: CASRGAGTGYHEQYF.

This clone was seen only once. This chain links TRBV5-6 with TRBJ2-5; D is unresolved. This CDR3 comprises 14 residues. V lost 1 base to trimming and J lost 1 base, with 8 bases between them. The germline gives CDR1 SGHDT, CDR2 YYEEEE. DNA for the CDR3: TGTGCCAGCAGCTTGTCAGCTATCCAAGAGACCCAGTACTTC. Protein product: CASSLSAIQETQYF.

The chain combines TRBV7-9 with TRBJ1-1; D call uncertain. The CDR3 spans 18 residues. Germline assignment: CDR1 SEHNR and CDR2 FQNEAQ (reference sequence). V lost 4 bases and J 3 bases, leaving 24 bases between the germline ends. In DNA, the CDR3 is TGTGCCAGCAGCTCCCCCCCTGGAGGTCTCGTGTTGGACACTGAAGCTTTCTTT. Amino acid sequence: CASSSPPGGLVLDTEAFF.